This TCR beta chain was sequenced during a study of monozygotic twins with inflammatory bowel disease (dated by TCRdb to about 2019). Study-wide context: A total of some 30 monozygotic twin pairs were included in the full study, comprising nine German pairs (four IBD-concordant, five IBD-discordant) and 19 IBD-discordant Danish pairs. Each individual had, on average, about 151 000 unique TCRalpha sequences and 181 000 unique TCRbeta sequences available for analysis. Disease-associated traits were sought mainly through comparisons between IBD patients and their genetically identical healthy co-twins within discordant pairs. General study outcomes and caveats: Concordant and discordant twins showed no difference in repertoire similarity, possibly because of limited statistical power. The results gave no support for a single strong signal or clonotype linked to IBD. Background noise and inter-individual variability may have been introduced into the repertoires by the differing immunosuppressive treatments among patients. Compared with healthy twins, IBD patients had fewer clonotypes in common with other individuals, a difference most pronounced in patients showing signs of disease activity. Distinction between different T cell subtypes could not be achieved in the analysis. IBD patients had lower TCRbeta repertoire diversity, measured by the inverse Simpson index, than their healthy co-twins.

From each donor, a roughly 2.6 ml peripheral blood sample was collected into PAXgene tubes and stored at -80 degrees C. Without any T cell sorting, total RNA was extracted from whole blood using the PAXgene blood miRNA kit on an automated QIAcube. Peripheral blood from monozygotic twin pairs concordant or discordant for inflammatory bowel disease was subjected to deep TCRalpha and TCRbeta repertoire profiling with unique molecular barcoding. For every twin pair, smoking habits were documented, and each individual was categorised as a current, former or never smoker. From the cysteine up to the phenylalanine, the CDR3 has a length of 14 residues. No DNA is given. The germline V gene provides CDR1 LGHNA and CDR2 YNFKEQ. Note on this clonotype: The clone's antigen remains unknown.

Libraries came from 5' RACE. Each TCR library was prepared from 3,000 to 4,500 ng of total RNA. cDNA was synthesized with SMARTScribe reverse transcriptase in eight separate reactions per sample. During cDNA synthesis, unique molecular identifiers containing a 6-nucleotide sample barcode were introduced by template switching. Amplification of TCRalpha and TCRbeta cDNA involved two nested PCRs of 16 and 9 cycles, and each PCR was followed by bead purification. Before amplification, the cDNA was both treated with uracil DNA-glycosylase and purified with the QIAquick PCR purification kit. The second PCR added Illumina TruSeq-compatible adapters along with sample-specific barcodes. TapeStation and Qubit were used to check library quality and concentration, and about 4.5 ng of each library was pooled. The pooled libraries were sequenced with 2 x 100 bp reads and custom sequencing primers on an Illumina HiSeq2500 single-index Rapid Run. On the study's bioinformatics: MiGEC version 1.2.6 was used for UMI-based consensus assembly to correct PCR and sequencing errors. MiXCR version 2.1.1 was used for V(D)J alignment, clonotype assembly and CDR3 extraction. Normalisation of gene usage, clonotype sharing and MAIT/NKT TCR abundance was achieved by analysing the top 1000, 10 000 and 20 000 clonotypes per sample. Diversity was computed as the inverse Simpson index with the vegan R package after downsampling to 27 000 UMIs. Paired Mann-Whitney U tests on discordant twin pairs were used, with Benjamini-Hochberg multiple-testing correction. Through TCRdb reprocessing, the reads give one entry per CDR3 protein sequence; DNA is omitted. The V and J calls shown here were made by TCRdb, not taken from the authors' results. The table for this sample lists 440,000 or so distinct CDR3 sequences. The ten most abundant clones make up roughly 2.5% of the sample.

This TCR was sampled from a human donor with ulcerative colitis or Crohn's disease, or a healthy co-twin of an affected twin (not recorded which). The sample was blood. The rearrangement combines TRBV4-2 with TRBJ2-3; TCRdb's D call of TRBD1 is untestable without DNA. CDR3 sequence: CASSQDFGGDTQYF.